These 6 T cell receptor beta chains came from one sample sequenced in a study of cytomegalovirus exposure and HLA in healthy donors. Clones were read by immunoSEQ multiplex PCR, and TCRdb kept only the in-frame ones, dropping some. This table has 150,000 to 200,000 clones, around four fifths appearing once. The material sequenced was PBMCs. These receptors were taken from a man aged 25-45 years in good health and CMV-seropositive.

CDR3 amino acids: CASSLQGAYNSPLHF. CDR3 coding DNA: TGTGCCAGCAGCTTACAGGGTGCCTATAATTCACCCCTCCACTTT. The V gene is TRBV7-2, the J gene TRBJ1-6; possibly TRBD1 for D (5 bases). Germline CDR1 and CDR2: SGHTA and FQGNSA. The CDR3 is made up of 15 amino acids. The ends were cut back, 2 bases at V and 2 bases at J, with 7 bases in the middle.

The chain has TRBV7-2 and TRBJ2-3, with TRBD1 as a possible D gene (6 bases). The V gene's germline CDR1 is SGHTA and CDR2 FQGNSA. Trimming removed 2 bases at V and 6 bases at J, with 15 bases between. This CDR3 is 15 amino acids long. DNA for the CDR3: TGTGCCAGCAGCTTACAGGGGTATTCCATTGATACGCAGTATTTT. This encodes CASSLQGYSIDTQYF.

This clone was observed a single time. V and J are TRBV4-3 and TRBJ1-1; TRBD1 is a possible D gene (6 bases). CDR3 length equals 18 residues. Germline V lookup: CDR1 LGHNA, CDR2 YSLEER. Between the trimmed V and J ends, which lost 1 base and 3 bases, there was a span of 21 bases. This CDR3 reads CASSQVDRFSAFDTEAFF. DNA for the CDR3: TGCGCCAGCAGCCAAGTAGACAGGTTTTCCGCATTTGACACTGAAGCTTTCTTT.

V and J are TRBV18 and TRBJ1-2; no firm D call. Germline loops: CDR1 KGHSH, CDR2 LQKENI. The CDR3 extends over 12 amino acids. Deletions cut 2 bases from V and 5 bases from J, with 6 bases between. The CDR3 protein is CASSPAGYGYTF. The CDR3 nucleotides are TGTGCCAGCTCACCAGCGGGTTATGGCTACACCTTC.

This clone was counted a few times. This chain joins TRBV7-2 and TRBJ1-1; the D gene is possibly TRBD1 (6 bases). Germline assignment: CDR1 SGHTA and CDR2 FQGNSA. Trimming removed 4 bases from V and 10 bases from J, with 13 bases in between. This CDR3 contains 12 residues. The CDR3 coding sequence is TGTGCCAGCAGCTCGAACAGGGCCGGAGCTTTCTTT. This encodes CASSSNRAGAFF.

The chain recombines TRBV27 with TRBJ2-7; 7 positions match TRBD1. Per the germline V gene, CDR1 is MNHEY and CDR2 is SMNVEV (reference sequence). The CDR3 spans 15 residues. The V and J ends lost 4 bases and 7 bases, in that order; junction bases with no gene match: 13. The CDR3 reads CASSSRQGPLWEQYF. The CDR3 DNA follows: TGTGCCAGCAGTTCTCGACAGGGACCTCTTTGGGAGCAGTACTTC.